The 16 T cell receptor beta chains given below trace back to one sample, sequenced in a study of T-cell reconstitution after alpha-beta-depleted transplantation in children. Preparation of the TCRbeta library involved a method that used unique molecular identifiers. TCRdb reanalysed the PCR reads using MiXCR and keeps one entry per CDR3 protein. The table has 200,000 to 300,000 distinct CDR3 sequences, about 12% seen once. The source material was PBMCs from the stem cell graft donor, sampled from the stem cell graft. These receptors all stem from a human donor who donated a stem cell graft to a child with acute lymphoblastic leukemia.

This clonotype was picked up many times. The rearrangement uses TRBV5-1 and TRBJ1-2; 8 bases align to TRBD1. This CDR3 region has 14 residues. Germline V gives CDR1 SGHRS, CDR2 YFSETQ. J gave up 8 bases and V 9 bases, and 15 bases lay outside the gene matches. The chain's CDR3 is CATGQGPLTGGYTF. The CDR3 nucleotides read TGCGCCACCGGACAGGGCCCTTTAACGGGGGGCTACACCTTC.

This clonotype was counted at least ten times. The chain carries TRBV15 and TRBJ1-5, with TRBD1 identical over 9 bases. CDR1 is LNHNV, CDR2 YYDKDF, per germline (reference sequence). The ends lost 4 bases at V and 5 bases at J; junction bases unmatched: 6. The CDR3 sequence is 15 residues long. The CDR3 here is CATSKPGTGHQPQHF. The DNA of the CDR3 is TGTGCCACCAGCAAACCCGGGACAGGGCATCAGCCCCAGCATTTT.

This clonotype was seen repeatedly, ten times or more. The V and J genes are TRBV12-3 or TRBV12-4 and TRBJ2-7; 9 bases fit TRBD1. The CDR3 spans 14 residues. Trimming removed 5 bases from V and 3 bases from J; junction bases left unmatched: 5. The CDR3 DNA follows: TGTGCCAGCAGTCCGTGGACAGGGGTCTACGAGCAGTACTTC. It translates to CASSPWTGVYEQYF.

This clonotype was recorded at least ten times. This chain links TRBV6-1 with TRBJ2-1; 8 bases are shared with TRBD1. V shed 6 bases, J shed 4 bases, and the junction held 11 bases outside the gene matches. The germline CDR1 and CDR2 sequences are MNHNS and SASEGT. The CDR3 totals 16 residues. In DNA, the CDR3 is TGTGCCAGCAGCGAGAATAAAAGGGACAGGTACAATGAGCAGTTCTTC. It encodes CASSENKRDRYNEQFF.

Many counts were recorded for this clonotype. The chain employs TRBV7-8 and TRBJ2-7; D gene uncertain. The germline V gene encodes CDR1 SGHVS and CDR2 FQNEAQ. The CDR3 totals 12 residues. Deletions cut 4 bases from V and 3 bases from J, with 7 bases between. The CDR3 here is CASSSQLYEQYF. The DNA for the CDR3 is TGTGCCAGCAGCTCCCAGCTCTACGAGCAGTACTTC.

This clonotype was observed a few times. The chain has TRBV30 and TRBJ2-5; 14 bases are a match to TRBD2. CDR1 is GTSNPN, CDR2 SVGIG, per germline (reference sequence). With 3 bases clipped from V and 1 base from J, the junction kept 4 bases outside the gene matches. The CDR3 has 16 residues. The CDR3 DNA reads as TGTGCCTGGAGGAAAGGACTAGCGGGGGGCCAAGAGACCCAGTACTTC. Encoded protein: CAWRKGLAGGQETQYF. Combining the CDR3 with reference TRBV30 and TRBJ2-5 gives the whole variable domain SQTIHQWPATLVQPVGSPLSLECTVEGTSNPNLYWYRQAAGRGLQLLFYSVGIGQISSEVPQNLSASRPQDRQFILSSKKLLLSDSGFYLCAWRKGLAGGQETQYFGPGTRLLVL.

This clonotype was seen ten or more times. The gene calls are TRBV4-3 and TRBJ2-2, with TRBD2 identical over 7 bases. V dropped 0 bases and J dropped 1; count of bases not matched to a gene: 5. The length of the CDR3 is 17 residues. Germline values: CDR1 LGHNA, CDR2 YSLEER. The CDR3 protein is CASSQDWGGRNTGELFF. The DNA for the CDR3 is TGCGCCAGCAGCCAAGATTGGGGGGGTAGGAACACCGGGGAGCTGTTTTTT.

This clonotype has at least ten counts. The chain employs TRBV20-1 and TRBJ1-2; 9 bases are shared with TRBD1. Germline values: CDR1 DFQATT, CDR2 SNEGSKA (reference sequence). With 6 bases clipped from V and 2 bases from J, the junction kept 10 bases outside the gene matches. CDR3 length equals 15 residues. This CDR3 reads CSATKPGQGNYGYTF. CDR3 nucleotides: TGCAGTGCAACAAAACCGGGACAGGGAAACTATGGCTACACCTTC.

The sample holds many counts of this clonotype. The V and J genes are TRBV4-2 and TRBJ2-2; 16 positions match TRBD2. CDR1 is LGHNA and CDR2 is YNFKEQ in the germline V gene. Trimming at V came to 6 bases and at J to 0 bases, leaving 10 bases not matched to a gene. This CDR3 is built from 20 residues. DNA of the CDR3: TGTGCCAGCAGAGCCTCGGGACTAGCGGGAGGGGGACCGAACACCGGGGAGCTGTTTTTT. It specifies CASRASGLAGGGPNTGELFF.

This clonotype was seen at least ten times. CDR3 sequence: CSVHGTGSNEKLFF. CDR3 nucleotides: TGCAGCGTCCATGGGACAGGGAGTAATGAAAAACTGTTTTTT. This chain uses TRBV29-1 with TRBJ1-4; 9 nucleotides agree with TRBD1. J gave up 4 bases and V 6 bases, and 6 bases lay outside the gene matches. Looked up from germline, CDR1 is SQVTM and CDR2 is ANQGSEA. The CDR3 has 14 amino acids.

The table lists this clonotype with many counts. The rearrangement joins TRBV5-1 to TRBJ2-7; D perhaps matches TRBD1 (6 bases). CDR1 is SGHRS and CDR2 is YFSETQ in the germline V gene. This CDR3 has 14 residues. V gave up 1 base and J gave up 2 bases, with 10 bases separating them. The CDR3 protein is CASSLKDSAYEQYF. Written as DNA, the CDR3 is TGCGCCAGCAGCTTGAAGGACAGCGCCTACGAGCAGTACTTC.

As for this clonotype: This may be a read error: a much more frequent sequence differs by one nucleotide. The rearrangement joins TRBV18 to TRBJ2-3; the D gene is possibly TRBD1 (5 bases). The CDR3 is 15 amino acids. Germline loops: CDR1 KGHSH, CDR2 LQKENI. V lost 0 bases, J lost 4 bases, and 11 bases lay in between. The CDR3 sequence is CASSPPMAGSDTQYF. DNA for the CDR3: TGTGCCAGCTCACCACCGATGGCAGGGTCAGATACGCAGTATTTT.

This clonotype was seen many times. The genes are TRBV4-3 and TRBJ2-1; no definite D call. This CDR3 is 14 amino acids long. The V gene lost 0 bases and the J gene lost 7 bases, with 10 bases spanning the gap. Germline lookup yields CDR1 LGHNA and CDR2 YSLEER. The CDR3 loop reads CASSQDSRVNEQFF. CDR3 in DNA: TGCGCCAGCAGCCAAGATAGTAGGGTGAATGAGCAGTTCTTC.

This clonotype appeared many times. The CDR3 DNA follows: TGCGCCAGCAGCTCCTCCGGGACTAGCGGGCGCTACGAGCAGTACTTC. Translated, it gives CASSSSGTSGRYEQYF. The chain joins TRBV5-1 to TRBJ2-7, with TRBD2 identical over 12 bases. Germline lookup yields CDR1 SGHRS and CDR2 YFSETQ. V gave up 3 bases and J gave up 3 bases; unmatched junction bases: 7. The CDR3 is 16 residues long.

The CDR3, as DNA: TGTGCCAGCAATACCGGGGTTTTGAACACTGAAGCTTTCTTT. Translating it yields CASNTGVLNTEAFF. The chain is built from TRBV12-3 or TRBV12-4 and TRBJ1-1; D remains unclear. The CDR3 consists of 14 residues. Trimming took off 7 bases at V and 0 bases at J, with 12 bases between the two ends.

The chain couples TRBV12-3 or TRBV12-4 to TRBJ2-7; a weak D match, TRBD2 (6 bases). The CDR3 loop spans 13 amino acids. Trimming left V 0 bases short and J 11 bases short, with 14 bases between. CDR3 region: CASSLAPRERKYF. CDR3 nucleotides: TGTGCCAGCAGTTTAGCTCCCCGGGAGAGGAAGTACTTC.